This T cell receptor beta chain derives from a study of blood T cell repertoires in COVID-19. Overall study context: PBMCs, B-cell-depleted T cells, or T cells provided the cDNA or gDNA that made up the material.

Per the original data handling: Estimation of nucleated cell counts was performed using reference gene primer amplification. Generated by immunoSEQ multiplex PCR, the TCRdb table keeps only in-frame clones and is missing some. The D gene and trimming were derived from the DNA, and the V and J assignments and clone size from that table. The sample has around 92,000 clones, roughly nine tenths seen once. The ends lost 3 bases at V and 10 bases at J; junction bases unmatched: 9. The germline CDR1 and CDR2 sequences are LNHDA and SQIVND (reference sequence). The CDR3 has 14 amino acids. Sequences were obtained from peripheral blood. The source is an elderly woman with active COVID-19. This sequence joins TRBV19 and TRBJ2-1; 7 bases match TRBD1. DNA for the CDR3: TGTGCCAGTAGTATGACAGGGAAGGTGCCCGAGCAGTTCTTC. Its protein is CASSMTGKVPEQFF.